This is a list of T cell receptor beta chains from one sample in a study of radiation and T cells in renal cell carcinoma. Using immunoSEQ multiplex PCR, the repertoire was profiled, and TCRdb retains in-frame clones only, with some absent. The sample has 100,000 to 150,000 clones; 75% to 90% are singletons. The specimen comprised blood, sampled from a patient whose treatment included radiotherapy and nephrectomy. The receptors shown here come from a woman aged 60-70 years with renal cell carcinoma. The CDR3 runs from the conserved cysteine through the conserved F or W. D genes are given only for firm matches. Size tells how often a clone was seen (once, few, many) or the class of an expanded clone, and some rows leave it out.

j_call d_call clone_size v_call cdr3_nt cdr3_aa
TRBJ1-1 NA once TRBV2 TGTGCCAGCAGTGAGGTCACTGAAGCTTTCTTT CASSEVTEAFF
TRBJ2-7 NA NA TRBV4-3 TGCGCCAGCAGCCAAGATGAGGAGCGGGCCTCCTACGAGCAGTACTTC CASSQDEERASYEQYF
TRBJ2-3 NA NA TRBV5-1 TGCGCCAGCAGCTTGGGGACCGGGACCCGGACGCAGTATTTT CASSLGTGTRTQYF
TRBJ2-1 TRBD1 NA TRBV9 TGTGCCAGCAGCGTAGTCCCTCCGGGACAGGGTGAAAATGAGCAGTTCTTC CASSVVPPGQGENEQFF
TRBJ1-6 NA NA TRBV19 TGTGCCAGTAGCAGGGTGGACTCACCCCTCCACTTT CASSRVDSPLHF
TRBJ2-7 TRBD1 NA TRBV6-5 TGTGCCAGCAGGGACTCCGGGACAGGGGGCGACGAGCAGTACTTC CASRDSGTGGDEQYF
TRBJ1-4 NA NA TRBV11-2 TGTGCCAGCAGCTCTGCGCCAGGCGGTAATGAAAAACTGTTTTTT CASSSAPGGNEKLFF
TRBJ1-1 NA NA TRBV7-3 TGTGCCAGCAGCTTAACCGGGGATACTGAAGCTTTCTTT CASSLTGDTEAFF
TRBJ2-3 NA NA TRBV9 TGTGCCAGCAGCGTAGAGGGAAGCGGGTCGCAGTATTTT CASSVEGSGSQYF
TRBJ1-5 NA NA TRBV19 TGTGCCAGTACTCGGACACGGAATAGCAATCAGCCCCAGCATTTT CASTRTRNSNQPQHF
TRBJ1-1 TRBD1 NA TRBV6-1 TGTGCCAGCAGTGGACTTGTCCCTGGGACAGGGTCGGGGACTGAAGCTTTCTTT CASSGLVPGTGSGTEAFF
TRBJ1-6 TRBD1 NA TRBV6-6 TGTGCCAGCAGGGCGGGACAGGTCAATTCACCCCTCCACTTT CASRAGQVNSPLHF
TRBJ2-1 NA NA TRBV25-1 TGTGCCAGCAGTGGAGGGGAGTATGAGCAGTTCTTC CASSGGEYEQFF
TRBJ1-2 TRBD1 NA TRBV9 TGTGCCAGCAGCGTAGGGGACAGCCTTAACTATGGCTACACCTTC CASSVGDSLNYGYTF
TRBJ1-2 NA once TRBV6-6 TGTGCCAGCAGTTACTCTTCTAACTATGGCTACACCTTC CASSYSSNYGYTF
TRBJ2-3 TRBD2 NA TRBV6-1 TGTGCCAGCAGTGAAGGACTAGCGGGTGGGCGGTTAGATACGCAGTATTTT CASSEGLAGGRLDTQYF
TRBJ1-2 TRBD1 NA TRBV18 TGTGCCAGCTCACCGGGACAGGGAGGCGACTATGGCTACACCTTC CASSPGQGGDYGYTF
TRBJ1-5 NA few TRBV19 TGTGCCACTCGCGATCCTACCCGGAGGCGCAATCAGCCCCAGCATTTT CATRDPTRRRNQPQHF
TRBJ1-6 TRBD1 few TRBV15 TGTGCCACCAGCGGCCGGCGGGACAGATATTCACCCCTCCACTTT CATSGRRDRYSPLHF
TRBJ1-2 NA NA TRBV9 TGTGCCAGCACCGTAGTATCCCCGGGCGGCTATGGCTACACCTTC CASTVVSPGGYGYTF
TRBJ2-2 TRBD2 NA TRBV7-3 TGTGCCAGCAGTCCCCGGGGGGGAAACACCGGGGAGCTGTTTTTT CASSPRGGNTGELFF
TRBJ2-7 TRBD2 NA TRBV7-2 TGTGCCAGCAGCTTAGGTGTAGCGGGAGGTTGGTACGAGCAGTACTTC CASSLGVAGGWYEQYF
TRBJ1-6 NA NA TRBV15 TGTGCCACCAGCAGAGATGCGGGGTATAATTCACCCCTCCACTTT CATSRDAGYNSPLHF
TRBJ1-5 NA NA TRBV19 TGTGCCAGTAGTATTGTCATGGGCGGCAATCAGCCCCAGCATTTT CASSIVMGGNQPQHF
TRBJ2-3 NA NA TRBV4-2 TGTGCCAGCAGCCAAGAACGGGCTGGCGGGACAGATACGCAGTATTTT CASSQERAGGTDTQYF
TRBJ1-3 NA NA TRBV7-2 TGTGCCAGCAGCCACGCATCTGGAAACACCATATATTTT CASSHASGNTIYF
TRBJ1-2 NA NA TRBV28 TGTGCCAGCGTCGAGAACGACAGCGACTATGGCTACACCTTC CASVENDSDYGYTF
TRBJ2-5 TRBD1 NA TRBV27 TGTGCCAGCAAGGGCACAGGGGGTACGGAGACCCAGTACTTC CASKGTGGTETQYF
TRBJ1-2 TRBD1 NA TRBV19 TGTGCCAGTACCCTTAGACAGGGAAACTATGGCTACACCTTC CASTLRQGNYGYTF
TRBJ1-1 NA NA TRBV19 TGTGCCAGTAGTATAACAGGGATGAACACTGAAGCTTTCTTT CASSITGMNTEAFF
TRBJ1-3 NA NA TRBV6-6 TGTGCCAGCAGTTCCCAAAACACCATATATTTT CASSSQNTIYF
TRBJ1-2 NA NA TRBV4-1 TGCGCCAGCAGCCAAGTTATCTTGAGACAGCGAATAAACTATGGCTACACCTTC CASSQVILRQRINYGYTF
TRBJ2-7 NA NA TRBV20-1 TGCAGCGGGCACGTGGGGCGCGAGCAGTACTTC CSGHVGREQYF
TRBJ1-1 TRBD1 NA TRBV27 TGTGCCAGCAGTATCAAGAGGACAGGGACCATGAACACTGAAGCTTTCTTT CASSIKRTGTMNTEAFF
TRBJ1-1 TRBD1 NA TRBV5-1 TGCGCCAGCAGCCTACCGGGACAGACGAACACTGAAGCTTTCTTT CASSLPGQTNTEAFF
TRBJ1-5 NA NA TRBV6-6 TGTGCCAGCAGTCGGGACGGACGAAATCAGCCCCAGCATTTT CASSRDGRNQPQHF
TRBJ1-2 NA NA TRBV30 TGTGCCTTTTACAGGGAGGTCGGCTATGGCTACACCTTC CAFYREVGYGYTF
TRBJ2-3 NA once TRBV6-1 TGTGCCAGCAGCCCGTCAGAGACAGATACGCAGTATTTT CASSPSETDTQYF
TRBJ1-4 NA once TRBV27 TGTGCCAGCAGTCCTTCCCAGGGGTGGGCAACTAATGAAAAACTGTTTTTT CASSPSQGWATNEKLFF
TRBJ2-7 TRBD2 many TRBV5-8 TGTGCCAGCAGCGGTGGACTAGCGGGAGGGGATTCCTACGAGCAGTACTTC CASSGGLAGGDSYEQYF
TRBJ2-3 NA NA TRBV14 TGTGCCAGCAGCCTATACATCGGGGTAGGGGGAGATACGCAGTATTTT CASSLYIGVGGDTQYF
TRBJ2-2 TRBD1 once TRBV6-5 TGTGCCAGCGGCCCGGGACAGGGGAACACCGGGGAGCTGTTTTTT CASGPGQGNTGELFF
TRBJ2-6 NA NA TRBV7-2 TGTGCCAGCAGCTCAAAGGCTGGGGCCAACGTCCTGACTTTC CASSSKAGANVLTF
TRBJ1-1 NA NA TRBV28 TGTGCCAGCAGTTTAGGGAGAGGCACTGAAGCTTTCTTT CASSLGRGTEAFF
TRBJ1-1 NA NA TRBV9 TGTGCCAGCAGCGCCCTGACAGGGAACACTGAAGCTTTCTTT CASSALTGNTEAFF
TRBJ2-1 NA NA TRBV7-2 TGTGCCAGCAGCTTCGGAGGGTCCTTGGAGAATGAGCAGTTCTTC CASSFGGSLENEQFF
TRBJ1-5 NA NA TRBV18 TGTGCCAGCTCAGCGCAAGGGGGTTATCAGCCCCAGCATTTT CASSAQGGYQPQHF
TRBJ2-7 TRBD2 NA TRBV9 TGTGCCAGCAGCTTTGGGACTAGCGGGGGGATGTACGAGCAGTACTTC CASSFGTSGGMYEQYF
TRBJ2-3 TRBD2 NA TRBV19 TGTGCCAGTAGTGCCAGGACTAGCGGGTTCGGGACAGATACGCAGTATTTT CASSARTSGFGTDTQYF
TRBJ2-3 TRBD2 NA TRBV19 TGTGCCAGTAGCTTAGCGGGGGAAGAGAGGACGCAGTATTTT CASSLAGEERTQYF
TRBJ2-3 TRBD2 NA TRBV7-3 TGTGCCAGCAGCGCCACTAGCGGGACACCCACAGATACGCAGTATTTT CASSATSGTPTDTQYF
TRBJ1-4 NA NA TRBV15 TGTGCCACCAGCAGAGGAGGGGCGGGTGGTGATGAAAAACTGTTTTTT CATSRGGAGGDEKLFF
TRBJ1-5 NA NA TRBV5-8 TGTGCCAGCAGCTTGTACCCAGGGCAGCCCCAGCATTTT CASSLYPGQPQHF
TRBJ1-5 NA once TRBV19 TGTGCCAGCGCCGGCATCCGGGGAGGGAATCAGCCCCAGCATTTT CASAGIRGGNQPQHF
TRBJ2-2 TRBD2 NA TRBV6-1 TGTGCCAGCAGTGGGCTAGCGGGACAAACCGGGGAGCTGTTTTTT CASSGLAGQTGELFF
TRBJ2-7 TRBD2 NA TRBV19 TGTGCCAGTAGTATGTCTAGCGGCACCTACGAGCAGTACTTC CASSMSSGTYEQYF
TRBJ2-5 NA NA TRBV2 TGTGCCAGCAGTCGGGCCCTCCAAGAGACCCAGTACTTC CASSRALQETQYF
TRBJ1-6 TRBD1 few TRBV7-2 TGTGCCAGCAGCCTCACGACAGGGGTGGATTCACCCCTCCACTTT CASSLTTGVDSPLHF